These T cell receptor beta chains were read from a single sample in a study of blood T cells in healthy people across ages. TCRdb re-analysed the 5' RACE reads in MiXCR, keeping a single row per CDR3 protein. The data hold 790,000 or so distinct CDR3 sequences, with around half observed a single time. The source material was blood. The receptors were gathered from an elderly man in good health. Each CDR3 is given with its conserved first and last residue. The D gene is left open where the match is weak. Some rows have no size entry. The others give once, few or many, or a class for an expanded clone.

j_gene: TRBJ2-1; d_gene: TRBD1; v_gene: TRBV5-1; len: 15; abundance: -; CDR3nt: TGCGCCAGCAGCTGGACAGGGCCCTCCTACAATGAGCAGTTCTTC; CDR3aa: CASSWTGPSYNEQFF
j_gene: TRBJ1-5; d_gene: -; v_gene: TRBV10-2; len: 15; abundance: -; CDR3nt: TGCGCCAGCAGTGAGAAGGGATATAGCAATCAGCCCCAGCATTTT; CDR3aa: CASSEKGYSNQPQHF
j_gene: TRBJ2-1; d_gene: -; v_gene: TRBV5-6; len: 12; abundance: -; CDR3nt: TGTGCCAGCAGCTTTTTCGTGCGTGAGCAGTTCTTC; CDR3aa: CASSFFVREQFF
j_gene: TRBJ2-1; d_gene: -; v_gene: TRBV4-1; len: 17; abundance: -; CDR3nt: TGCGCCAGCAGCCAAGTTGGCGGGCTTAGCTCCTACAATGAGCAGTTCTTC; CDR3aa: CASSQVGGLSSYNEQFF
j_gene: TRBJ2-1; d_gene: -; v_gene: TRBV20-1; len: 15; abundance: -; CDR3nt: TGCAGTGCTAGAGCGCCCCTTCGGAACTACAATGAGCAGTTCTTC; CDR3aa: CSARAPLRNYNEQFF
j_gene: TRBJ2-5; d_gene: -; v_gene: TRBV20-1; len: 14; abundance: many; CDR3nt: TGCAGTGCTAGAGTTCTGACCGAAGAAGAGACCCAGTACTTC; CDR3aa: CSARVLTEEETQYF
j_gene: TRBJ2-7; d_gene: -; v_gene: TRBV6-2/TRBV6-3; len: 13; abundance: -; CDR3nt: TGTGCCAGCAAAGGTCTACAGACCTACGAGCAGTACTTC; CDR3aa: CASKGLQTYEQYF
j_gene: TRBJ2-3; d_gene: -; v_gene: TRBV18; len: 12; abundance: -; CDR3nt: TGTGCCAGCTCACCACAGATGGGGACGCAGTATTTT; CDR3aa: CASSPQMGTQYF
j_gene: TRBJ2-7; d_gene: TRBD2; v_gene: TRBV6-2/TRBV6-3; len: 19; abundance: -; CDR3nt: TGTGCCAGCACCCAAGAACGGACTAGCGGGAGTATTTCCTACAATGAGCAGTACTTC; CDR3aa: CASTQERTSGSISYNEQYF
j_gene: TRBJ1-1; d_gene: -; v_gene: TRBV18; len: 13; abundance: many; CDR3nt: TGTGCCAGCTCCAGTCAGAAAAACACTGAAGCTTTCTTT; CDR3aa: CASSSQKNTEAFF
j_gene: TRBJ1-5; d_gene: -; v_gene: TRBV3-1; len: 15; abundance: -; CDR3nt: TGTGCCAGCAGCCCTCCTCGGCAGCCGGGTCAGCCCCAGCATTTC; CDR3aa: CASSPPRQPGQPQHF
j_gene: TRBJ2-3; d_gene: TRBD2; v_gene: TRBV9; len: 16; abundance: -; CDR3nt: TGTGCCAGCAGCCCTCAGGGCCGGACTAGCACGGATACGCAGTATTTT; CDR3aa: CASSPQGRTSTDTQYF
j_gene: TRBJ2-7; d_gene: -; v_gene: TRBV20-1; len: 13; abundance: -; CDR3nt: TGCAGTGCTACTAGCGCCGGATTCTACGAGCAGTACTTC; CDR3aa: CSATSAGFYEQYF
j_gene: TRBJ2-7; d_gene: -; v_gene: TRBV27; len: 16; abundance: few; CDR3nt: TGTGCCAGCAGTTTATCAGGGGGACTCCCTTACTACGAGCAGTACTTC; CDR3aa: CASSLSGGLPYYEQYF
j_gene: TRBJ2-2; d_gene: -; v_gene: TRBV6-2/TRBV6-3; len: 12; abundance: -; CDR3nt: TGTGCCAGCAGAACCAATCACGGGGAGCTGTTTTTT; CDR3aa: CASRTNHGELFF
j_gene: TRBJ2-3; d_gene: TRBD2; v_gene: TRBV24-1; len: 14; abundance: -; CDR3nt: TGTGCCACCAGTGGAACTAGCGGGTCAGATACGCAGTATTTT; CDR3aa: CATSGTSGSDTQYF
j_gene: TRBJ2-5; d_gene: TRBD1; v_gene: TRBV29-1; len: 15; abundance: many; CDR3nt: TGCAGCTCTCAACCACAGGGGGCGAGAGGAGAGACCCAGTACTTC; CDR3aa: CSSQPQGARGETQYF
j_gene: TRBJ1-2; d_gene: TRBD1; v_gene: TRBV28; len: 13; abundance: few; CDR3nt: TGTGCCAGCAGTGTGACAGGGGTCTATGGCTACACCTTC; CDR3aa: CASSVTGVYGYTF
j_gene: TRBJ2-3; d_gene: -; v_gene: TRBV29-1; len: 14; abundance: few; CDR3nt: TGCAGCGTTGAAGGAGAGAGTGCCGCAGATACGCAGTATTTT; CDR3aa: CSVEGESAADTQYF
j_gene: TRBJ1-1; d_gene: -; v_gene: TRBV3-1; len: 12; abundance: -; CDR3nt: TGTGCCAGCAGCCGGCTTGCTACTGAAGCTTTCTTT; CDR3aa: CASSRLATEAFF
j_gene: TRBJ2-3; d_gene: TRBD2; v_gene: TRBV20-1; len: 16; abundance: many; CDR3nt: TGCAGTGCCCTTGACTGGCTAGCGGGAGAACTAGATACGCAGTATTTT; CDR3aa: CSALDWLAGELDTQYF
j_gene: TRBJ2-1; d_gene: TRBD2; v_gene: TRBV5-6; len: 17; abundance: few; CDR3nt: TGTGCCAGCAGCTCTTCGGCCCTTAGCGGGGCCTACAATGAGCAGTTCTTC; CDR3aa: CASSSSALSGAYNEQFF
j_gene: TRBJ2-1; d_gene: TRBD2; v_gene: TRBV6-2/TRBV6-3; len: 16; abundance: -; CDR3nt: TGTGCCAGCACCCACCCGAGGGCTAGCGGGAGAAATGAGCAGTTCTTC; CDR3aa: CASTHPRASGRNEQFF
j_gene: TRBJ2-3; d_gene: TRBD2; v_gene: TRBV29-1; len: 16; abundance: -; CDR3nt: TGCAGCGTTGACCCTAGCGGGGGCTCCAGCACAGATACGCAGTATTTT; CDR3aa: CSVDPSGGSSTDTQYF
j_gene: TRBJ2-6; d_gene: TRBD1; v_gene: TRBV29-1; len: 17; abundance: few; CDR3nt: TGCAGCGTTGAAGGAGCAGGGGGCTTCTCTGGGGCCAACGTCCTGACTTTC; CDR3aa: CSVEGAGGFSGANVLTF
j_gene: TRBJ2-3; d_gene: -; v_gene: TRBV20-1; len: 14; abundance: -; CDR3nt: TGCAGTGCTAGTCAGCGGGCCCGCGGGGATACGCAGTATTTT; CDR3aa: CSASQRARGDTQYF
j_gene: TRBJ2-7; d_gene: -; v_gene: TRBV10-3; len: 16; abundance: few; CDR3nt: TGTGCCATCAGTGAGGTTCTAGGGGGGAGCTCCTACGAGCAGTACTTC; CDR3aa: CAISEVLGGSSYEQYF
j_gene: TRBJ2-3; d_gene: -; v_gene: TRBV5-1; len: 14; abundance: -; CDR3nt: TGCGCCAGCAGCTTGGCCGGGCCGTGGGATACGCAGTATTTT; CDR3aa: CASSLAGPWDTQYF
j_gene: TRBJ1-4; d_gene: -; v_gene: TRBV2; len: 15; abundance: -; CDR3nt: TGTGCCAGCAGTGGGACGGTTTCAACTAATGAAAAACTGTTTTTT; CDR3aa: CASSGTVSTNEKLFF
j_gene: TRBJ2-3; d_gene: TRBD1; v_gene: TRBV29-1; len: 13; abundance: many; CDR3nt: TGCAGCGTGGGACAGGGACTGGGAGATACGCAGTATTTT; CDR3aa: CSVGQGLGDTQYF
j_gene: TRBJ1-5; d_gene: -; v_gene: TRBV12-3/TRBV12-4; len: 13; abundance: -; CDR3nt: TGTGCCAGCAGTTTGATTGAAGGTCAGCCCCAGCATTTT; CDR3aa: CASSLIEGQPQHF
j_gene: TRBJ2-2; d_gene: -; v_gene: TRBV11-3; len: 13; abundance: few; CDR3nt: TGTGCCAGCAGCTTAGATCCTCCCGGGGAGCTGTTTTTT; CDR3aa: CASSLDPPGELFF
j_gene: TRBJ2-5; d_gene: -; v_gene: TRBV12-3/TRBV12-4; len: 13; abundance: few; CDR3nt: TGTGCCAGCAGCCGTACGGGGTCAGAGGCCCAGTACTTC; CDR3aa: CASSRTGSEAQYF
j_gene: TRBJ1-1; d_gene: TRBD1; v_gene: TRBV29-1; len: 11; abundance: -; CDR3nt: TGCAGCGTTGGCAGGGGGACTGAAGCTTTCTTT; CDR3aa: CSVGRGTEAFF
j_gene: TRBJ1-2; d_gene: -; v_gene: TRBV4-2; len: 15; abundance: -; CDR3nt: TGTGCCAGCAGCCACCCCACTACGGAGAGCTATGGCTACACCTTC; CDR3aa: CASSHPTTESYGYTF
j_gene: TRBJ1-5; d_gene: -; v_gene: TRBV27; len: 13; abundance: -; CDR3nt: TGTGCCAGCAGTTTGTCCTGGGGGCAGCCCCAGCATTTT; CDR3aa: CASSLSWGQPQHF
j_gene: TRBJ2-1; d_gene: TRBD2; v_gene: TRBV28; len: 12; abundance: -; CDR3nt: TGTGCCACGACCGGGGGGTACAATGAGCAGTTCTTC; CDR3aa: CATTGGYNEQFF
j_gene: TRBJ1-1; d_gene: -; v_gene: TRBV30; len: 12; abundance: -; CDR3nt: TGTGCCTGGAGTTCTGGGTTCCCTGAAGCTTTCTTT; CDR3aa: CAWSSGFPEAFF
j_gene: TRBJ2-1; d_gene: TRBD2; v_gene: TRBV27; len: 17; abundance: -; CDR3nt: TGTGCCAGCAGTCCGCAGGGACTAGTGGGAAACTACAATGAGCAGTTCTTC; CDR3aa: CASSPQGLVGNYNEQFF
j_gene: TRBJ2-1; d_gene: -; v_gene: TRBV25-1; len: 13; abundance: -; CDR3nt: TGTGCCAGCAATAAGAACGGGGCGAATGAGCAGTTCTTC; CDR3aa: CASNKNGANEQFF
j_gene: TRBJ2-7; d_gene: -; v_gene: TRBV12-3/TRBV12-4; len: 14; abundance: few; CDR3nt: TGTGCCAGCAGTTCAGGGATCTCTCGCTACGAGCAGTACTTC; CDR3aa: CASSSGISRYEQYF
j_gene: TRBJ1-1; d_gene: -; v_gene: TRBV29-1; len: 12; abundance: -; CDR3nt: TGCAGCGTTGGACAGGCTGGAACTGAAGCTTTCTTT; CDR3aa: CSVGQAGTEAFF
j_gene: TRBJ1-5; d_gene: -; v_gene: TRBV2; len: 15; abundance: -; CDR3nt: TGTGCCAGCAGTGAAGGTTATCAGCCTAATCAGCCCCAGCATTTT; CDR3aa: CASSEGYQPNQPQHF
j_gene: TRBJ1-2; d_gene: -; v_gene: TRBV18; len: 14; abundance: few; CDR3nt: TGTGCCAGCTCACCATCCTTCACCACCTATGGCTACACCTTC; CDR3aa: CASSPSFTTYGYTF
j_gene: TRBJ1-1; d_gene: -; v_gene: TRBV15; len: 13; abundance: -; CDR3nt: TGTGCCACTAATGGGGGGCTCGGATATGAAGCTTTCTTT; CDR3aa: CATNGGLGYEAFF
j_gene: TRBJ1-4; d_gene: -; v_gene: TRBV7-9; len: 14; abundance: -; CDR3nt: TGTGCCAGCAGCCGTTCGGGGAATAATGAAAAACTGTTTTTT; CDR3aa: CASSRSGNNEKLFF
j_gene: TRBJ2-1; d_gene: -; v_gene: TRBV5-1; len: 15; abundance: many; CDR3nt: TGCGCCAGCAGCTTGGAACAGGGTAACTACAATGAGCAGTTCTTC; CDR3aa: CASSLEQGNYNEQFF
j_gene: TRBJ2-3; d_gene: -; v_gene: TRBV5-6; len: 13; abundance: few; CDR3nt: TGTGCCAGCAGCCCCCCCGGCCCAGATACGCAGTATTTT; CDR3aa: CASSPPGPDTQYF
j_gene: TRBJ1-1; d_gene: -; v_gene: TRBV2; len: 12; abundance: -; CDR3nt: TGTGCCAGCAGTGTACAGGCCACTGAAGCTTTCTTT; CDR3aa: CASSVQATEAFF
j_gene: TRBJ2-5; d_gene: -; v_gene: TRBV7-9; len: 20; abundance: -; CDR3nt: TGTGCCAGCACCCCAGGCGCACAAAGAGGACCAGGGATCCAGAAAGAGACCCAGTACTTC; CDR3aa: CASTPGAQRGPGIQKETQYF
j_gene: TRBJ2-1; d_gene: -; v_gene: TRBV4-3; len: 16; abundance: -; CDR3nt: TGCGCCAGCAGCCAAGATCTGGGGAGCATCCTCGACGAGCAGTTCTTC; CDR3aa: CASSQDLGSILDEQFF
j_gene: TRBJ1-2; d_gene: -; v_gene: TRBV4-2; len: 15; abundance: -; CDR3nt: TGTGCCAGCAGCCAAGAGCAGGACCCCCTCTATGGCTACACCTTC; CDR3aa: CASSQEQDPLYGYTF
j_gene: TRBJ2-7; d_gene: -; v_gene: TRBV12-3/TRBV12-4; len: 13; abundance: many; CDR3nt: TGTGCCAGCAGTTCCGGGGAGGGGGTCGAGCAGTACTTC; CDR3aa: CASSSGEGVEQYF
j_gene: TRBJ1-6; d_gene: -; v_gene: TRBV12-3/TRBV12-4; len: 16; abundance: -; CDR3nt: TGTGCCAGCAATTTGACGGGGCGGGCCTATAATTCACCCCTCCACTTT; CDR3aa: CASNLTGRAYNSPLHF
j_gene: TRBJ2-7; d_gene: TRBD1; v_gene: TRBV6-6; len: 17; abundance: -; CDR3nt: TGTGCCGGCGGTCGGACAGGGCACGAGTCCAGTTCCTACGAGCGGTACTTC; CDR3aa: CAGGRTGHESSSYERYF
j_gene: TRBJ2-1; d_gene: TRBD2; v_gene: TRBV4-3; len: 15; abundance: few; CDR3nt: TGCGCCAGCAGCCAAGACCGGACTAGCGGGAGTGAGCAGTTCTTC; CDR3aa: CASSQDRTSGSEQFF